These T cell receptor beta chains were read from a single sample in a study of naive and memory T cell subsets. TCRdb re-derived calls from the UMI-ligation and nested PCR reads in MiXCR, one entry per CDR3 protein. The profile shows 89,000 or so distinct CDR3 sequences, 13% of them singletons. Material: central memory CD4+ T cells from blood. These receptors all stem from a human donor in good health. CDR3s include the opening cysteine and the closing phenylalanine or tryptophan. Fields, in order: V gene, clone size, J gene, CDR3 length, D gene, CDR3 protein, CDR3 DNA. The D gene is left open where the match is weak. The size field is filled for only some rows; it gives once, few, many or a size class.

v_call: TRBV5-1
clone_size: few
j_call: TRBJ2-5
cdr3_length: 16
d_call: .
cdr3_aa: CASSFLGHQYQETQYF
cdr3_nt: TGCGCCAGCAGCTTTCTGGGACACCAGTACCAAGAGACCCAGTACTTC

v_call: TRBV4-3
clone_size: few
j_call: TRBJ2-3
cdr3_length: 14
d_call: .
cdr3_aa: CASSQKPGTVTQYF
cdr3_nt: TGCGCCAGCAGCCAGAAGCCAGGAACCGTTACGCAGTATTTT

v_call: TRBV2
clone_size: many
j_call: TRBJ2-7
cdr3_length: 14
d_call: .
cdr3_aa: CASSENRLGNEQYF
cdr3_nt: TGTGCCAGCAGTGAGAACAGGCTCGGCAACGAGCAGTACTTC

v_call: TRBV19
clone_size: once
j_call: TRBJ2-1
cdr3_length: 15
d_call: TRBD2
cdr3_aa: CATRRASGTHNEQFF
cdr3_nt: TGTGCCACCCGGCGAGCTAGCGGGACCCACAATGAGCAGTTCTTC

v_call: TRBV29-1
clone_size: many
j_call: TRBJ2-1
cdr3_length: 12
d_call: .
cdr3_aa: CSVGRGLGEQFF
cdr3_nt: TGCAGCGTTGGAAGAGGGCTCGGTGAGCAGTTCTTC

v_call: TRBV7-8
clone_size: .
j_call: TRBJ2-1
cdr3_length: 15
d_call: .
cdr3_aa: CASSPGQHSYNEQFF
cdr3_nt: TGTGCCAGCAGCCCGGGGCAACACTCCTACAATGAGCAGTTCTTC

v_call: TRBV28
clone_size: few
j_call: TRBJ2-7
cdr3_length: 15
d_call: TRBD2
cdr3_aa: CASTASGANSYEQYF
cdr3_nt: TGTGCCAGCACCGCGAGCGGGGCGAACTCCTACGAGCAGTACTTC

v_call: TRBV28
clone_size: .
j_call: TRBJ2-4
cdr3_length: 14
d_call: TRBD1
cdr3_aa: CASISGQDVYIQYF
cdr3_nt: TGTGCCAGCATTAGTGGACAGGACGTGTACATTCAGTACTTC

v_call: TRBV6-1
clone_size: .
j_call: TRBJ2-3
cdr3_length: 16
d_call: .
cdr3_aa: CASSARTVMQRDTQYF
cdr3_nt: TGTGCCAGCAGTGCCCGGACAGTAATGCAGCGAGATACGCAGTATTTT

v_call: TRBV11-2
clone_size: few
j_call: TRBJ2-5
cdr3_length: 13
d_call: TRBD1
cdr3_aa: CASSIRGRETQYF
cdr3_nt: TGTGCCAGCAGTATCAGGGGGAGAGAGACCCAGTACTTC

v_call: TRBV7-7
clone_size: .
j_call: TRBJ2-1
cdr3_length: 15
d_call: .
cdr3_aa: CASSRERGHYNEQFF
cdr3_nt: TGTGCCAGCAGCCGAGAGCGGGGACACTACAATGAGCAGTTCTTC

v_call: TRBV11-2
clone_size: .
j_call: TRBJ2-1
cdr3_length: 16
d_call: TRBD2
cdr3_aa: CASSSAGGPGGNEQFF
cdr3_nt: TGTGCCAGCAGCTCAGCGGGAGGGCCGGGGGGGAATGAGCAGTTCTTC

v_call: TRBV6-2/TRBV6-3
clone_size: few
j_call: TRBJ2-1
cdr3_length: 14
d_call: TRBD2
cdr3_aa: CASSLGGSKYEQFF
cdr3_nt: TGTGCCAGCAGCTTGGGAGGGAGTAAGTATGAGCAGTTCTTC

v_call: TRBV29-1
clone_size: .
j_call: TRBJ2-3
cdr3_length: 15
d_call: .
cdr3_aa: CSVGGELGSTDTQYF
cdr3_nt: TGCAGCGTGGGTGGGGAATTAGGGAGCACAGATACGCAGTATTTT

v_call: TRBV5-5
clone_size: .
j_call: TRBJ2-7
cdr3_length: 14
d_call: TRBD2
cdr3_aa: CASSLSTGGREQYF
cdr3_nt: TGTGCCAGCAGCTTGAGTACGGGGGGACGCGAGCAGTACTTC

v_call: TRBV7-9
clone_size: .
j_call: TRBJ2-2
cdr3_length: 15
d_call: TRBD2
cdr3_aa: CASSTTSSNTGELFF
cdr3_nt: TGTGCCAGCAGCACGACTAGCTCGAACACCGGGGAGCTGTTTTTT

v_call: TRBV4-2
clone_size: .
j_call: TRBJ2-1
cdr3_length: 14
d_call: .
cdr3_aa: CASSQTGNHNEQFF
cdr3_nt: TGTGCCAGCAGCCAAACCGGAAACCACAATGAGCAGTTCTTC

v_call: TRBV24-1
clone_size: few
j_call: TRBJ2-1
cdr3_length: 15
d_call: TRBD2
cdr3_aa: CATSESGLAKDEQFF
cdr3_nt: TGTGCCACCAGTGAGTCGGGACTAGCTAAAGATGAGCAGTTCTTC

v_call: TRBV6-5
clone_size: .
j_call: TRBJ1-3
cdr3_length: 17
d_call: TRBD1
cdr3_aa: CASSYSGQGASGNTIYF
cdr3_nt: TGTGCCAGCAGTTACTCTGGGCAGGGGGCGTCTGGAAACACCATATATTTT

v_call: TRBV2
clone_size: .
j_call: TRBJ2-4
cdr3_length: 15
d_call: TRBD1
cdr3_aa: CASSQGTGRENIQYF
cdr3_nt: TGTGCCAGCAGTCAAGGGACAGGTCGAGAAAACATTCAGTACTTC

v_call: TRBV7-2
clone_size: .
j_call: TRBJ1-3
cdr3_length: 13
d_call: .
cdr3_aa: CASSYYSGNTIYF
cdr3_nt: TGTGCCAGCAGCTACTACTCTGGAAACACCATATATTTT

v_call: TRBV10-3
clone_size: few
j_call: TRBJ1-3
cdr3_length: 17
d_call: TRBD1
cdr3_aa: CAISSQGTGGNGNTIYF
cdr3_nt: TGTGCCATCAGTTCCCAGGGGACAGGGGGCAACGGAAACACCATATATTTT

v_call: TRBV7-2
clone_size: .
j_call: TRBJ2-3
cdr3_length: 13
d_call: .
cdr3_aa: CASSSRRTDTQYF
cdr3_nt: TGTGCCAGCAGCTCCCGGAGGACAGATACGCAGTATTTT

v_call: TRBV5-1
clone_size: .
j_call: TRBJ2-7
cdr3_length: 14
d_call: .
cdr3_aa: CASSFQVDVPEQYF
cdr3_nt: TGCGCCAGCAGCTTCCAAGTCGACGTCCCCGAGCAGTACTTC

v_call: TRBV6-5
clone_size: .
j_call: TRBJ2-3
cdr3_length: 15
d_call: .
cdr3_aa: CASSYGSRTTDTQYF
cdr3_nt: TGTGCCAGCAGTTACGGGTCGAGAACCACAGATACGCAGTATTTT

v_call: TRBV6-5
clone_size: many
j_call: TRBJ1-2
cdr3_length: 12
d_call: .
cdr3_aa: CASWAVDYGYTF
cdr3_nt: TGTGCCAGCTGGGCAGTCGACTATGGCTACACCTTC

v_call: TRBV29-1
clone_size: .
j_call: TRBJ1-1
cdr3_length: 14
d_call: .
cdr3_aa: CSVEDDDRFTEAFF
cdr3_nt: TGCAGCGTTGAAGATGATGACCGGTTCACTGAAGCTTTCTTT

v_call: TRBV20-1
clone_size: many
j_call: TRBJ2-3
cdr3_length: 15
d_call: TRBD2
cdr3_aa: CSASGLLAGGHTQYF
cdr3_nt: TGCAGTGCTAGCGGGCTACTAGCGGGGGGCCATACGCAGTATTTT

v_call: TRBV27
clone_size: many
j_call: TRBJ1-1
cdr3_length: 13
d_call: .
cdr3_aa: CASSFYGGAEAFF
cdr3_nt: TGTGCCAGCAGTTTCTATGGGGGAGCTGAAGCTTTCTTT

v_call: TRBV7-2
clone_size: few
j_call: TRBJ2-1
cdr3_length: 14
d_call: .
cdr3_aa: CASTTSYSTDEQFF
cdr3_nt: TGTGCCAGCACTACTAGCTACTCTACGGATGAGCAGTTCTTC

v_call: TRBV12-3/TRBV12-4
clone_size: many
j_call: TRBJ2-5
cdr3_length: 13
d_call: .
cdr3_aa: CASSLGLKGAQYF
cdr3_nt: TGTGCCAGCAGTTTAGGTCTCAAAGGGGCCCAGTACTTC

v_call: TRBV2
clone_size: few
j_call: TRBJ2-1
cdr3_length: 17
d_call: .
cdr3_aa: CASSFPPSAGIYNEQFF
cdr3_nt: TGTGCCAGCAGTTTCCCGCCATCAGCGGGTATCTACAATGAGCAGTTCTTC

v_call: TRBV4-1
clone_size: many
j_call: TRBJ1-6
cdr3_length: 16
d_call: .
cdr3_aa: CASYGAGSSYNSPLHF
cdr3_nt: TGCGCCAGCTATGGGGCGGGTAGCTCCTATAATTCACCCCTCCACTTT

v_call: TRBV5-1
clone_size: many
j_call: TRBJ2-5
cdr3_length: 13
d_call: .
cdr3_aa: CASRGMDQETQYF
cdr3_nt: TGCGCCAGCCGAGGCATGGACCAAGAGACCCAGTACTTC

v_call: TRBV29-1
clone_size: many
j_call: TRBJ2-1
cdr3_length: 15
d_call: .
cdr3_aa: CSVEVGRAAYNEQFF
cdr3_nt: TGCAGCGTTGAGGTCGGCAGGGCCGCCTACAATGAGCAGTTCTTC

v_call: TRBV14
clone_size: .
j_call: TRBJ2-3
cdr3_length: 14
d_call: TRBD2
cdr3_aa: CASSQYLGGGTQYF
cdr3_nt: TGTGCCAGCAGCCAATACCTGGGCGGGGGAACGCAGTATTTT

v_call: TRBV5-4
clone_size: .
j_call: TRBJ1-2
cdr3_length: 13
d_call: .
cdr3_aa: CASSLVSMDGYTF
cdr3_nt: TGTGCCAGCAGCTTGGTCTCAATGGATGGCTACACCTTC

v_call: TRBV3-1
clone_size: many
j_call: TRBJ2-4
cdr3_length: 17
d_call: .
cdr3_aa: CASSQDSLWVAKNIQYF
cdr3_nt: TGTGCCAGCAGCCAAGATTCTCTTTGGGTAGCCAAAAACATTCAGTACTTC

v_call: TRBV20-1
clone_size: few
j_call: TRBJ2-5
cdr3_length: 15
d_call: TRBD2
cdr3_aa: CSASDGRAVQETQYF
cdr3_nt: TGCAGTGCTAGTGATGGGAGGGCCGTCCAAGAGACCCAGTACTTC

v_call: TRBV4-3
clone_size: few
j_call: TRBJ1-2
cdr3_length: 17
d_call: TRBD1
cdr3_aa: CASSQDLPGGAPGGYTF
cdr3_nt: TGCGCCAGCAGCCAAGACCTCCCAGGGGGCGCCCCGGGGGGCTACACCTTC

v_call: TRBV11-3
clone_size: .
j_call: TRBJ2-1
cdr3_length: 14
d_call: .
cdr3_aa: CASSSGRDWAEQFF
cdr3_nt: TGTGCCAGCAGCTCCGGAAGGGACTGGGCAGAGCAGTTCTTC

v_call: TRBV20-1
clone_size: .
j_call: TRBJ2-1
cdr3_length: 15
d_call: TRBD2
cdr3_aa: CSASGLAGGINEQIF
cdr3_nt: TGCAGTGCTAGCGGGCTAGCGGGAGGGATCAATGAGCAGATCTTC

v_call: TRBV19
clone_size: many
j_call: TRBJ1-1
cdr3_length: 13
d_call: .
cdr3_aa: CASSIGLRTEAFF
cdr3_nt: TGTGCCAGTAGTATTGGGTTGAGGACTGAAGCTTTCTTT

v_call: TRBV20-1
clone_size: .
j_call: TRBJ1-2
cdr3_length: 12
d_call: .
cdr3_aa: CSARPQAFGYTF
cdr3_nt: TGCAGTGCGAGGCCGCAGGCATTTGGCTACACCTTC

v_call: TRBV29-1
clone_size: .
j_call: TRBJ2-1
cdr3_length: 15
d_call: .
cdr3_aa: CSVDRYSTGNNEQFF
cdr3_nt: TGCAGCGTTGATCGATATAGTACAGGGAACAATGAGCAGTTCTTC

v_call: TRBV7-2
clone_size: .
j_call: TRBJ2-1
cdr3_length: 15
d_call: .
cdr3_aa: CASSLRLAQHNEQFF
cdr3_nt: TGTGCCAGCAGCTTACGGCTAGCTCAACACAATGAGCAGTTCTTC

v_call: TRBV19
clone_size: few
j_call: TRBJ2-3
cdr3_length: 15
d_call: TRBD2
cdr3_aa: CASSISSGTTDTQYF
cdr3_nt: TGTGCCAGTAGTATTTCTAGCGGGACCACAGATACGCAGTATTTT

v_call: TRBV20-1
clone_size: many
j_call: TRBJ2-5
cdr3_length: 13
d_call: TRBD1
cdr3_aa: CSARRTGMGTQYF
cdr3_nt: TGCAGTGCTAGAAGGACAGGCATGGGGACCCAGTACTTC

v_call: TRBV29-1
clone_size: many
j_call: TRBJ2-1
cdr3_length: 16
d_call: .
cdr3_aa: CSVEPRRGASYNEQFF
cdr3_nt: TGCAGCGTTGAACCCCGGAGAGGGGCCTCCTACAATGAGCAGTTCTTC

v_call: TRBV7-7
clone_size: .
j_call: TRBJ2-2
cdr3_length: 17
d_call: TRBD1
cdr3_aa: CASSPSLTGVGTGELFF
cdr3_nt: TGTGCCAGCAGCCCGTCCCTGACAGGGGTAGGCACCGGGGAGCTGTTTTTT

v_call: TRBV7-7
clone_size: many
j_call: TRBJ2-3
cdr3_length: 17
d_call: .
cdr3_aa: CASSRDPVPASTDTQYF
cdr3_nt: TGTGCCAGCAGCCGTGACCCAGTGCCGGCTAGCACAGATACGCAGTATTTT

v_call: TRBV4-3
clone_size: many
j_call: TRBJ2-6
cdr3_length: 18
d_call: .
cdr3_aa: CASSVNVNRFSGANVLTF
cdr3_nt: TGCGCCAGCAGCGTAAATGTGAATCGTTTCTCTGGGGCCAACGTCCTGACTTTC